The clone carrying this TCR beta chain has just one count. Residents of approximately 25 US areas, aged 18 to 89 years, made up the participants. Which cohort a participant joined came from the clinical history participants gave. The data belong to a study of blood T cell repertoires in COVID-19. Looking at the study overall: Both acute and convalescent COVID-19 samples were obtained from the United States, Italy and Spain. T cells, B-cell-depleted T cells, or PBMCs supplied cDNA or gDNA.

This CDR3 is 12 amino acids long. TCRdb's table, derived via immunoSEQ multiplex PCR, lists solely in-frame clones and lacks some. This sample yields some 180,000 clones, of which around 79% are seen a single time; roughly 19% belongs to the top ten. The V gene is TRBV21-1, the J gene TRBJ1-4. TRBV21-1 is termed a pseudogene. The receptor was derived from a woman in her seventies in a cohort exposed to, infected with or recovered from COVID-19 (not recorded which). Sample: PBMCs or T cells enriched from blood (not recorded which). CDR3: CASNQFGEKLFF. The DNA of the CDR3 is TGTGCCAGCAACCAATTCGGTGAAAAACTGTTTTTT.